These 24 T cell receptor beta chains came from one sample sequenced in a study of shared clonotypes between healthy human individuals. Generated by immunoSEQ multiplex PCR, the TCRdb table keeps only in-frame clones and is missing some. In the table there are roughly 2 million clones, 85% to 95% of which are singletons. Sample: naive CD4+ T cells sorted from blood. Subset indicated: CD45RA+ positively selected. The receptor set was obtained from a man younger than 35 in good health.

This clone appeared once. The chain combines TRBV27 with TRBJ2-7; TRBD1 aligns across 10 bases. The CDR3 length is 15 residues. V lost 5 bases, J lost 3 bases, and 7 bases stayed unmatched. Per the germline V gene, CDR1 is MNHEY and CDR2 is SMNVEV (reference sequence). The CDR3 sequence: CASSGTGEKNYEQYF. The DNA for the CDR3 is TGTGCCAGCAGTGGGACAGGGGAGAAGAACTACGAGCAGTACTTC.

This clone is a singleton in its sample. The V gene is TRBV7-9, the J gene TRBJ1-1, with D possibly being TRBD1 (6 bases). Germline V gene sequence: CDR1 SEHNR, CDR2 FQNEAQ (reference sequence). V was clipped by 7 bases and J by 0 bases, with 12 bases between them. The CDR3 has 14 amino acids. This chain's CDR3 is CASIQQGLNTEAFF. The CDR3 DNA is TGTGCCAGCATACAACAGGGTTTGAACACTGAAGCTTTCTTT.

The J gene is TRBJ1-6, the V gene TRBV30; 7 bases map to TRBD1. Germline V gene sequence: CDR1 GTSNPN, CDR2 SVGIG (reference sequence). This CDR3 comprises 13 residues. Trimming at V came to 7 bases and at J to 5 bases, leaving 5 bases not matched to a gene. The DNA of the CDR3 is TGTGCCTCTACAGGGGAACATAATTCACCCCTCCACTTT. It yields the protein CASTGEHNSPLHF.

This clone was picked up one time. The chain carries TRBV7-2 and TRBJ1-2; the D gene is possibly TRBD1 (5 bases). Trimming removed 1 base at V and 4 bases at J, with 16 bases between. The CDR3 contains 16 residues. Germline assignment: CDR1 SGHTA and CDR2 FQGNSA. CDR3 in amino acids: CASSLDLGGSVYGYTF. CDR3 DNA sequence: TGTGCCAGCAGCTTAGATCTCGGGGGGTCGGTCTATGGCTACACCTTC. Looking up the rest from reference TRBV7-2 and TRBJ1-2 gives the full variable domain: GAGVSQSPSNKVTEKGKDVELRCDPISGHTALYWYRQSLGQGLEFLIYFQGNSAPDKSGLPSDRFSAERTGGSVSTLTIQRTQQEDSAVYLCASSLDLGGSVYGYTFGSGTRLTVV.

The gene calls are TRBV6-1 and TRBJ1-5; possibly TRBD1 for D (6 bases). CDR3 length: 18 residues. In germline, CDR1 is MNHNS, CDR2 SASEGT. V lost 4 bases and J 0 bases, leaving 19 bases between the germline ends. The DNA of the CDR3 is TGTGCCAGCAGTGGAAACTTAATGACAGGAGGTAGCAATCAGCCCCAGCATTTT. Translation gives CASSGNLMTGGSNQPQHF.

The chain has TRBV4-1 and TRBJ2-3; D is unclear. CDR1 MGHRA and CDR2 YSYEKL come from the germline V gene. The V end was cut by 2 bases, the J end by 1 base, with 10 bases between. The CDR3 spans 15 residues. The CDR3 reads CASSQTLPGTDTQYF. The CDR3 DNA follows: TGCGCCAGCAGCCAAACCCTCCCGGGCACAGATACGCAGTATTTT.

This chain connects TRBV6-6 to TRBJ2-7, with TRBD1 identical over 7 bases. V trimming: 6 bases; J trimming: 2 bases; junction bases outside the gene matches: 7. The germline V gene has CDR1 MNHNY and CDR2 SVGAGI (reference sequence). The CDR3 loop spans 14 amino acids. The CDR3, as DNA: TGTGCCAGCAGACCTCCGGGACAGACCTACGAGCAGTACTTC. This encodes CASRPPGQTYEQYF.

The chain is built from TRBV29-1 and TRBJ2-5, with D possibly being TRBD1 (5 bases). Germline-derived CDR1 and CDR2 are SQVTM and ANQGSEA. V was cut by 3 bases and J by 2 bases, with 7 bases left in between. The CDR3 is 12 amino acids. The CDR3 here is CSVEGQQETQYF. The CDR3 nucleotides are TGCAGCGTTGAGGGGCAACAAGAGACCCAGTACTTC. Supplemented by reference TRBV29-1 and TRBJ2-5, the full variable domain reads SAVISQKPSRDICQRGTSLTIQCQVDSQVTMMFWYRQQPGQSLTLIATANQGSEATYESGFVIDKFPISRPNLTFSTLTVSNMSPEDSSIYLCSVEGQQETQYFGPGTRLLVL.

The chain combines TRBV29-1 with TRBJ1-4; TRBD1 aligns across 7 bases. CDR1 is SQVTM, CDR2 ANQGSEA, per germline. Losses at the gene ends were 4 bases for V and 4 bases for J; bases not matched to a gene: 9. This CDR3 has 15 residues. This chain's CDR3 is CSVASDGTVNEKLFF. DNA for the CDR3: TGCAGCGTTGCTTCAGACGGGACAGTTAATGAAAAACTGTTTTTT.

This clone was picked up one time. The chain couples TRBV19 to TRBJ1-5; unclear D gene. The CDR3 has 15 residues. Germline CDR1 and CDR2: LNHDA and SQIVND (reference sequence). V lost 3 bases to trimming and J lost 2 bases, with 11 bases between them. CDR3 sequence reads: CASSINGIGNQPQHF. The CDR3, as DNA: TGTGCCAGTAGTATCAACGGGATTGGCAATCAGCCCCAGCATTTT. Looking up the rest from reference TRBV19 and TRBJ1-5 gives the full variable domain: DGGITQSPKYLFRKEGQNVTLSCEQNLNHDAMYWYRQDPGQGLRLIYYSQIVNDFQKGDIAEGYSVSREKKESFPLTVTSAQKNPTAFYLCASSINGIGNQPQHFGDGTRLSIL.

This sequence joins TRBV9 and TRBJ1-1; the D is unclear. The V gene's germline CDR1 is SGDLS and CDR2 YYNGEE. The CDR3 contains 15 residues. Trimming removed 1 base at V and 1 base at J, with 11 bases between. CDR3 in amino acids: CASSVSLDTNTEAFF. The CDR3 DNA reads TGTGCCAGCAGCGTAAGTCTGGATACGAACACTGAAGCTTTCTTT.

The gene calls are TRBV19 and TRBJ1-1; no clear D. The CDR3 is 15 residues long. Germline V gene data show CDR1 as LNHDA and CDR2 as SQIVND (reference sequence). V was trimmed by 3 bases and J by 5 bases, leaving 16 bases between them. The CDR3 DNA reads TGTGCCAGTAGTATGGCGAGGCGTGGTGGGACTGAAGCTTTCTTT. This codes for CASSMARRGGTEAFF. The full variable domain, with the rest looked up from reference TRBV19 and TRBJ1-1, is DGGITQSPKYLFRKEGQNVTLSCEQNLNHDAMYWYRQDPGQGLRLIYYSQIVNDFQKGDIAEGYSVSREKKESFPLTVTSAQKNPTAFYLCASSMARRGGTEAFFGQGTRLTVV.

The rearrangement joins TRBV7-2 to TRBJ1-5; D gene unclear. V lost 5 bases and J 2 bases, leaving 13 bases between the germline ends. There are 15 residues in the CDR3. Germline CDR1 is SGHTA and CDR2 is FQGNSA. Here the CDR3 reads CASSADIWGNQPQHF. As DNA, the CDR3 is TGTGCCAGCAGCGCAGACATTTGGGGCAATCAGCCCCAGCATTTT.

The chain combines TRBV7-9 with TRBJ2-3, with D possibly TRBD2 on 7 matching bases. The CDR3 sequence is 16 residues long. V lost 5 bases to trimming and J lost 4 bases, with 19 bases between them. Germline V gene lookup returns CDR1 SEHNR and CDR2 FQNEAQ (reference sequence). The CDR3 sequence: CASSPGWEGVSDTQYF. The CDR3 DNA reads as TGTGCCAGCAGCCCCGGTTGGGAGGGGGTATCAGATACGCAGTATTTT.

The chain joins TRBV9 to TRBJ2-2; the D is unclear. The CDR3 runs to 17 residues. Germline lookup yields CDR1 SGDLS and CDR2 YYNGEE. Trimming pared 1 base from V and 4 bases from J, leaving 17 bases between. This CDR3 is CASSVSPVGKVTGELFF. The CDR3 nucleotides are TGTGCCAGCAGCGTATCCCCCGTGGGTAAGGTCACCGGGGAGCTGTTTTTT.

The chain is built from TRBV7-2 and TRBJ2-1; the D gene is possibly TRBD2 (6 bases). The CDR3 sequence is 15 residues long. Germline V gene sequence: CDR1 SGHTA, CDR2 FQGNSA. Trimming removed 0 bases at V and 7 bases at J, with 13 bases between. CDR3 coding DNA: TGTGCCAGCAGCTTAGCGGGAGGCCAATCGAATGAGCAGTTCTTC. It yields the protein CASSLAGGQSNEQFF. Full variable domain (outside the CDR3, taken from reference TRBV7-2 and TRBJ2-1): GAGVSQSPSNKVTEKGKDVELRCDPISGHTALYWYRQSLGQGLEFLIYFQGNSAPDKSGLPSDRFSAERTGGSVSTLTIQRTQQEDSAVYLCASSLAGGQSNEQFFGPGTRLTVL.

Concerning this clone: A much larger clone is a single base away; this may be a read error. This sequence joins TRBV14 and TRBJ2-1; possible D gene TRBD2, 5 bases. V dropped 4 bases and J dropped 7 bases, with 17 bases sitting between them. Germline loops: CDR1 SGHDN, CDR2 FVKESK. This CDR3 region has 15 residues. CDR3 residues: CASSPGIAVFNEQFF. The DNA for the CDR3 is TGTGCCAGCAGCCCCGGGATCGCGGTTTTTAATGAGCAGTTCTTC.

This chain connects TRBV9 to TRBJ1-3; TRBD1 is a possible D gene (5 bases). Germline lookup yields CDR1 SGDLS and CDR2 YYNGEE. Trimming cost V 3 bases and J 2 bases, with 15 bases left between them. The CDR3 contains 16 residues. The CDR3 nucleotides are TGTGCCAGCAGCGCAGACAGCAACGGGCCTGGAAACACCATATATTTT. Translated: CASSADSNGPGNTIYF.

The genes are TRBV6-6 and TRBJ2-1; D may match TRBD1 or TRBD2 (6 bases each). The CDR3 consists of 14 residues. CDR1 is MNHNY, CDR2 SVGAGI, per germline (reference sequence). V lost 7 bases, J lost 5 bases, and 15 bases lay in between. The CDR3 protein is CASNRGGLHNEQFF. The CDR3 DNA reads as TGTGCCAGCAACCGAGGGGGACTCCACAATGAGCAGTTCTTC.

The V and J genes are TRBV6-1 and TRBJ2-1, with 7 nucleotides matching TRBD2. CDR3 length: 13 amino acids. Trimming cost V 6 bases and J 7 bases; bases outside gene matches: 6. Germline CDR1 MNHNS, CDR2 SASEGT. The CDR3 protein is CASRLSGLNEQFF. The CDR3 coding sequence is TGTGCCAGCAGGCTTAGCGGGTTAAATGAGCAGTTCTTC.

The gene calls are TRBV9 and TRBJ1-1; D is uncertain. This CDR3 is 14 amino acids long. V was trimmed by 4 bases and J by 2 bases, leaving 12 bases between them. Germline values: CDR1 SGDLS, CDR2 YYNGEE. The DNA for the CDR3 is TGTGCCAGCAGCTCCAGAGGATTTAACACTGAAGCTTTCTTT. Amino acids: CASSSRGFNTEAFF. Using reference TRBV9 and TRBJ1-1 for the parts outside the CDR3, the full variable domain is DSGVTQTPKHLITATGQRVTLRCSPRSGDLSVYWYQQSLDQGLQFLIQYYNGEERAKGNILERFSAQQFPDLHSELNLSSLELGDSALYFCASSSRGFNTEAFFGQGTRLTVV.

This sequence joins TRBV11-3 and TRBJ2-5, with D perhaps given as TRBD1 or TRBD2 (5 bases each). V was pared by 5 bases and J by 5 bases, with 18 bases between. This CDR3 has 15 residues. Germline CDR1 SGHNT, CDR2 YENEEA. The CDR3 loop reads CASSMGEGWAETQYF. CDR3 DNA sequence: TGTGCCAGCAGCATGGGAGAGGGGTGGGCCGAGACCCAGTACTTC.

The gene calls are TRBV6-4 and TRBJ2-1; D is ambiguous. This CDR3 comprises 13 residues. Germline V gene data show CDR1 as MRHNA and CDR2 as SNTAGT. V was clipped by 3 bases and J by 8 bases, with 11 bases between them. The CDR3: CASSDGFRDEQFF. In DNA, the CDR3 is TGTGCCAGCAGTGATGGGTTTAGGGATGAGCAGTTCTTC.

V usage is TRBV30 and J usage is TRBJ1-1, with D perhaps TRBD1 (5 bases). V gave up 0 bases and J gave up 5 bases, with 10 bases separating them. Germline assignment: CDR1 GTSNPN and CDR2 SVGIG (reference sequence). The length of the CDR3 is 13 residues. CDR3 sequence reads: CAWSVRAGTEAFF. The CDR3 coding sequence is TGTGCCTGGAGTGTACGGGCAGGGACTGAAGCTTTCTTT.